This passage covers 30 T cell receptor beta chains from one sample sequenced in a study of cytomegalovirus exposure and HLA in healthy donors. The PCR contained 60 Vbeta and 13 Jbeta primers. Here immunoSEQ multiplex PCR was the method, and the copy in TCRdb shows in-frame clones only, minus some. The sample records about 300,000 clones, roughly 88% being singletons. The sample comprised PBMCs. These receptors were obtained from a man in his forties or fifties in good health and CMV-seropositive.

The chain couples TRBV15 to TRBJ2-5; 7 positions agree with TRBD2. Germline-derived CDR1 and CDR2 are LNHNV and YYDKDF (reference sequence). The CDR3 covers 15 residues. Trimming cost V 1 base and J 5 bases; bases outside gene matches: 7. The CDR3 nucleotides read TGTGCCACCAGCAGAGGGGGCGGGAGCAGGGAGACCCAGTACTTC. Translation: CATSRGGGSRETQYF.

The chain employs TRBV27 and TRBJ1-1; TRBD1 matches 7 bases. The CDR3 consists of 15 residues. In germline, CDR1 is MNHEY, CDR2 SMNVEV (reference sequence). With 3 bases clipped from V and 1 base from J, the junction kept 5 bases outside the gene matches. The CDR3 reads CASSLTGTANTEAFF. CDR3 DNA: TGTGCCAGCAGTTTGACCGGGACAGCGAACACTGAAGCTTTCTTT.

The rearrangement uses TRBV27 and TRBJ2-2; D unresolved. CDR1 is MNHEY and CDR2 is SMNVEV in the germline V gene (reference sequence). Trimming removed 5 bases from V and 4 bases from J, with 11 bases in between. This CDR3 comprises 14 residues. CDR3 DNA: TGTGCCAGCAGTCCCCTCAGGATCACCGGGGAGCTGTTTTTT. Translated, it gives CASSPLRITGELFF.

The chain combines TRBV7-8 with TRBJ2-7; 7 positions agree with TRBD1. The germline V gene encodes CDR1 SGHVS and CDR2 FQNEAQ. The CDR3 has 15 amino acids. V was clipped by 5 bases and J by 3 bases; unmatched bases: 10. The CDR3 DNA sequence: TGTGCCAGCAGCGCGACAGGGTTGGACTTCTACGAGCAGTACTTC. Amino acids: CASSATGLDFYEQYF.

This sequence joins TRBV28 and TRBJ2-5, with 8 nucleotides matching TRBD1. In germline, CDR1 is MDHEN, CDR2 SYDVKM. The J segment lost 2 bases and the V segment lost 8 bases, leaving 7 bases of the junction unmatched. This CDR3 is built from 14 residues. The CDR3 reads CASSPRQGQETQYF. The CDR3 DNA is TGTGCCAGCTCACCCAGACAGGGGCAAGAGACCCAGTACTTC.

The V gene is TRBV2, the J gene TRBJ1-3; D is undetermined. Germline-derived CDR1 and CDR2 are SNHLY and FYNNEI. This CDR3 is 13 amino acids long. The V and J ends lost 6 bases and 4 bases respectively, with 10 bases between them. Here the CDR3 reads CASSGGVGNTIYF. DNA for the CDR3: TGTGCCAGCAGCGGCGGTGTCGGAAACACCATATATTTT.

The chain couples TRBV27 to TRBJ1-1; a possible D gene is TRBD1 (5 bases). With 6 bases removed from V and 4 bases from J, the gap between germline ends came to 15 bases. Germline CDR1 and CDR2: MNHEY and SMNVEV (reference sequence). This CDR3 has 14 amino acids. CDR3 nucleotides: TGTGCCAGCAGACCGGGGGGTTTGGGCACTGAAGCTTTCTTT. Encoded protein: CASRPGGLGTEAFF.

The genes are TRBV19 and TRBJ1-5; D remains unclear. Per the germline V gene, CDR1 is LNHDA and CDR2 is SQIVND (reference sequence). Between the trimmed V and J ends, which lost 1 base and 3 bases, there was a span of 10 bases. The CDR3 length is 15 residues. This CDR3 reads CASSIGAGSNQPQHF. In DNA form, the CDR3 reads TGTGCCAGTAGTATAGGGGCGGGGTCCAATCAGCCCCAGCATTTT.

This chain connects TRBV28 to TRBJ2-3; D is perhaps TRBD1 (7 bases). Germline V CDR1 and CDR2: MDHEN, SYDVKM. The CDR3 totals 14 residues. Trimming removed 5 bases at V and 4 bases at J, with 13 bases between. The CDR3 here is CASSPGGNADTQYF. The CDR3 DNA reads as TGTGCCAGCAGTCCAGGGGGGAATGCAGATACGCAGTATTTT.

This sequence joins TRBV5-6 and TRBJ1-5; a possible D gene is TRBD1 (6 bases). Per germline, CDR1 SGHDT and CDR2 YYEEEE. Deletions cut 7 bases from V and 2 bases from J, with 7 bases between. The length of the CDR3 is 12 residues. CDR3 amino acids: CASQGRNQPQHF. The DNA of the CDR3 is TGTGCCAGCCAGGGGCGCAATCAGCCCCAGCATTTT.

The chain combines TRBV7-6 with TRBJ2-1; 10 positions agree with TRBD2. The trim removed 3 bases at V and 5 bases at J, leaving 7 bases unmatched. The germline gives CDR1 SGHVS, CDR2 FNYEAQ. This CDR3 region has 16 residues. This CDR3 reads CASSFLLAGYNNEQFF. The CDR3 coding sequence is TGTGCCAGCAGCTTCTTACTAGCGGGATATAACAATGAGCAGTTCTTC.

The genes are TRBV19 and TRBJ2-7, with a possible D match to TRBD2 (6 bases). The V end was cut by 8 bases, the J end by 5 bases, with 16 bases between. Germline V gene lookup returns CDR1 LNHDA and CDR2 SQIVND (reference sequence). The CDR3 is 13 residues long. CDR3 in DNA: TGTGCCAGTGGGCATCCGGGGGTAAACGAGCAGTACTTC. Protein sequence: CASGHPGVNEQYF.

The V gene is TRBV7-2, the J gene TRBJ2-7; 7 nucleotides align to TRBD1. Germline V lookup: CDR1 SGHTA, CDR2 FQGNSA. Trimming took 5 bases from V and 4 from J; bases not matched to a gene: 11. CDR3 length equals 15 residues. As DNA, the CDR3 is TGTGCCAGCAGCCTTGACAGGGCAGGGGATTACGAGCAGTACTTC. Translated, it gives CASSLDRAGDYEQYF.

This chain joins TRBV28 and TRBJ2-7; a possible D gene is TRBD2 (5 bases). Germline V gives CDR1 MDHEN, CDR2 SYDVKM. The CDR3 runs to 12 residues. V gave up 2 bases and J gave up 7 bases, with 9 bases separating them. CDR3 residues: CASSLPGREQYF. The CDR3 bases are TGTGCCAGCAGTTTACCGGGAAGGGAGCAGTACTTC. Complete variable domain (other parts from reference TRBV28 and TRBJ2-7): DVKVTQSSRYLVKRTGEKVFLECVQDMDHENMFWYRQDPGLGLRLIYFSYDVKMKEKGDIPEGYSVSREKKERFSLILESASTNQTSMYLCASSLPGREQYFGPGTRLTVT.

The chain uses TRBV6-5 and TRBJ1-6; 7 nucleotides match TRBD1. Germline assignment: CDR1 MNHEY and CDR2 SVGAGI. Germline trimming cut 5 bases from V and 10 bases from J; bases unmatched to any gene: 11. The CDR3 has 15 amino acids. The CDR3 sequence: CASSTLGTEGSPLHF. In DNA, the CDR3 is TGTGCCAGCAGTACCCTCGGGACAGAAGGATCACCCCTCCACTTT.

V and J are TRBV18 and TRBJ1-3, with D possibly being TRBD1 (6 bases). The length of the CDR3 is 14 residues. With 6 bases removed from V and 3 bases from J, the gap between germline ends came to 12 bases. CDR1 is KGHSH, CDR2 LQKENI, per germline. Written as DNA, the CDR3 is TGTGCCAGCTCGCGCGTACAGGGTGGAAACACCATATATTTT. This translates into CASSRVQGGNTIYF.

This clone was seen a handful of times. V gene TRBV10-1 combines with J gene TRBJ1-1; D may be TRBD1 (5 bases). The germline V gene encodes CDR1 WNHNN and CDR2 SYGVQD (reference sequence). The CDR3 is 13 amino acids. V lost 5 bases, J lost 3 bases, and 10 bases lay in between. This CDR3 is CASSSGRYTEAFF. DNA of the CDR3: TGCGCCAGCAGTTCAGGGCGGTACACTGAAGCTTTCTTT.

This clone was detected only once. The chain carries TRBV27 and TRBJ1-2; TRBD1 might be the D (6 bases). The CDR3 runs to 18 residues. CDR1 and CDR2 from the germline V gene are MNHEY and SMNVEV (reference sequence). The germline V and J ends were trimmed by 5 bases and 3 bases, with 25 bases remaining between them. In DNA, the CDR3 is TGTGCCAGCAGTCCTATGCGCCCATACAGGGAGGGCTACTATGGCTACACCTTC. Protein: CASSPMRPYREGYYGYTF.

This sequence joins TRBV4-1 and TRBJ2-7; D not certain. Trimming took off 4 bases at V and 1 base at J, with 8 bases between the two ends. This CDR3 region has 13 residues. Germline loops: CDR1 MGHRA, CDR2 YSYEKL. CDR3 nucleotide sequence: TGCGCCAGCAGCCCCGACAATTCCTACGAGCAGTACTTC. It is translated as CASSPDNSYEQYF.

The rearrangement joins TRBV10-3 to TRBJ2-7, with 8 bases lining up with TRBD2. After removal of 9 bases from V and 5 bases from J, the junction contained 9 bases not matched to a gene. The CDR3 loop spans 13 amino acids. Germline V CDR1 and CDR2: ENHRY, SYGVKD. The CDR3 DNA follows: TGTGCCATACGAGTGACTAGCGACCACGAGCAGTACTTC. Translation: CAIRVTSDHEQYF.

The table lists this clone with a few counts. CDR3 DNA sequence: TGTGCCAGCAGCCCAAAAGCGGGAGCAACCGGGGAGCTGTTTTTT. It translates to CASSPKAGATGELFF. This chain connects TRBV4-2 to TRBJ2-2; TRBD2 matches at 8 bases. This CDR3 comprises 15 residues. V was pared by 4 bases and J by 5 bases, with 6 bases of the junction left unmatched. Germline lookup yields CDR1 LGHNA and CDR2 YNFKEQ.

There are a few counts of this clone. The J gene is TRBJ1-1, the V gene TRBV6-5, with no clear D. The CDR3 length is 14 residues. V was clipped by 6 bases and J by 0 bases, with 11 bases between them. The germline CDR1 and CDR2 sequences are MNHEY and SVGAGI. The CDR3 loop reads CASSRGTMNTEAFF. The DNA for the CDR3 is TGTGCCAGCAGCCGAGGTACGATGAACACTGAAGCTTTCTTT.

A word on this clone: At one of its ends the junction is not consistent with the germline gene, which may arise from a read error. V is TRBV7-7 and J is TRBJ2-2, with 13 bases matching TRBD2. The germline gives CDR1 SSHAT, CDR2 FNYEAQ (reference sequence). CDR3 length: 18 residues. This CDR3 reads CASSLDGTSGIDTGELFF. CDR3 sequence (DNA): TGTGCTAGCAGCCTGGACGGGACTAGCGGGATAGATACCGGGGAGCTGTTTTTT.

The V gene is TRBV5-1, the J gene TRBJ2-3, with 10 bases identical to TRBD1. Trimming removed 4 bases from V and 5 bases from J; junction bases left unmatched: 4. Germline CDR1 and CDR2: SGHRS and YFSETQ. The length of the CDR3 is 14 residues. CDR3 loop: CASSRQGAGDTQYF. The DNA of the CDR3 is TGCGCCAGCAGCAGACAGGGGGCAGGAGATACGCAGTATTTT.

The sample holds one count of this clone. The V call is TRBV6-5, the J call TRBJ1-4, with TRBD1 matching over 9 bases. J was trimmed by 6 bases and V by 4 bases; bases with no gene match: 9. This CDR3 has 16 residues. Germline V gene lookup returns CDR1 MNHEY and CDR2 SVGAGI. The CDR3 protein is CASSSPRDRVDEKLFF. The CDR3 nucleotides are TGTGCCAGCAGTTCCCCCCGGGACAGGGTTGATGAAAAACTGTTTTTT.

The V and J genes are TRBV10-3 and TRBJ2-1; D uncertain. CDR1 is ENHRY, CDR2 SYGVKD, per germline. V was pared by 2 bases and J by 6 bases, with 5 bases between. The CDR3 is 12 amino acids. CDR3 region: CAISEISNEQFF. The CDR3 DNA reads TGTGCCATCAGTGAGATCAGCAATGAGCAGTTCTTC.

This sequence joins TRBV19 and TRBJ2-1, with 9 bases that match TRBD2. V dropped 5 bases and J dropped 5; count of bases not matched to a gene: 7. The CDR3 contains 15 residues. Germline CDR1 is LNHDA and CDR2 is SQIVND (reference sequence). For the CDR3, the DNA is TGTGCCAGTAGTGGGGTCCGACTAGCGGACAATGAGCAGTTCTTC. Encoded protein: CASSGVRLADNEQFF.

This chain joins TRBV27 and TRBJ1-2, with 7 bases fitting TRBD1. V shed 4 bases and J 7 bases; nucleotides not matched to a gene: 6. CDR1 is MNHEY, CDR2 SMNVEV, per germline (reference sequence). CDR3 length: 13 amino acids. The DNA for the CDR3 is TGTGCCAGCAGTTACGGCAGGGGGTTTGGCTACACCTTC. Translation: CASSYGRGFGYTF.

The CDR3 spells CASSPRLLADTQYF. CDR3 DNA sequence: TGTGCCAGTAGTCCCAGGCTGTTAGCAGATACGCAGTATTTT. This chain uses TRBV19 with TRBJ2-3; D call uncertain. Trimming pared 5 bases from V and 4 bases from J, leaving 13 bases between. Per the germline V gene, CDR1 is LNHDA and CDR2 is SQIVND (reference sequence). The CDR3 runs 14 residues.

V and J are TRBV11-3 and TRBJ2-2; 7 bases are a match to TRBD1. The V gene's germline CDR1 is SGHNT and CDR2 YENEEA. Trimming removed 0 bases from V and 3 bases from J; junction bases left unmatched: 7. The CDR3 is made up of 17 amino acids. As DNA, the CDR3 is TGTGCCAGCAGCTTAGATCTATACAGGGGAGACACCGGGGAGCTGTTTTTT. Protein: CASSLDLYRGDTGELFF.